What follows describes a single T cell receptor (beta chain). As yet, its antigen is unknown. V lost 5 bases, J lost 5 bases, and 9 bases lay in between. CDR1 SGHVS and CDR2 FQNEAQ come from the germline V gene. The CDR3 sequence is 12 residues long. The data derive from a study of cytotoxic CD8 clonotypes in ibrutinib-treated CLL. Profiling relied on immunoSEQ multiplex PCR, and the TCRdb table lists in-frame clones only, not all of them. The data hold about 160,000 clones, with about 88% observed a single time. Study-level results: Once treatment began, public clonotypes, which were uncommon, contracted or stayed stable. Circulating CD8+ T-cell counts were tracked by baseline clonality, which exceeded that of age-matched healthy donors.

This rearrangement joins TRBV7-8 to TRBJ2-5; D not resolved. The material sequenced was PBMCs, taken at disease progression, from a patient treated with ibrutinib. The sequence derives from a human donor with chronic lymphocytic leukemia. The CDR3 sequence: CASSISSETQYF. CDR3 DNA: TGTGCCAGCAGCATTTCCAGTGAGACCCAGTACTTC.